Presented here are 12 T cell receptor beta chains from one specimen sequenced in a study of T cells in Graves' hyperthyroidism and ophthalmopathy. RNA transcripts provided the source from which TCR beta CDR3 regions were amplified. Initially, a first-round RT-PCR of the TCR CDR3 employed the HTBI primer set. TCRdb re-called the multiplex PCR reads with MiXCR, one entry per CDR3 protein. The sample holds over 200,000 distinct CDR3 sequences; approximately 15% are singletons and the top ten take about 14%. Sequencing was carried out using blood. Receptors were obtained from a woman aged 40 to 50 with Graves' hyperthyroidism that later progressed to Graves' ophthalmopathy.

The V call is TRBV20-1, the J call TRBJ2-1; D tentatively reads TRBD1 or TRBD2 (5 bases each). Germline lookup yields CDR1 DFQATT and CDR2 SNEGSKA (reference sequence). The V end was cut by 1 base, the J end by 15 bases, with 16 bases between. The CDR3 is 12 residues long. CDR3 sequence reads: CSARALGPAGFF. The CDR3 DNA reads TGCAGTGCTAGAGCCTTGGGACCCGCGGGGTTCTTC.

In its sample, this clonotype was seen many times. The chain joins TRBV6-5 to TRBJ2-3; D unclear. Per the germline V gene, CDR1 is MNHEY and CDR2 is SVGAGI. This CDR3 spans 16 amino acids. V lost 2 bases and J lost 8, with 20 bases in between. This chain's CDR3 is CASSYADPPITGTQYF. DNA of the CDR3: TGTGCCAGCAGTTACGCGGACCCCCCGATCACGGGTACGCAGTATTTT.

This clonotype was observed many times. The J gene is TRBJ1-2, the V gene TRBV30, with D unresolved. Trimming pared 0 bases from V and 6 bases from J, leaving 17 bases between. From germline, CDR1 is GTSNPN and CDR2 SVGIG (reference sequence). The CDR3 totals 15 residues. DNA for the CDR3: TGTGCCTGGAGTGTACTTATAGAGGGCCTCGATGGCTACACCTTC. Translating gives CAWSVLIEGLDGYTF.

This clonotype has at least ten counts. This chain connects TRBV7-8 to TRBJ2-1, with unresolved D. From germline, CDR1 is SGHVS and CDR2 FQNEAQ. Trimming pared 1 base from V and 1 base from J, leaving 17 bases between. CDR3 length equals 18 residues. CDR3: CASSLGVFLLSSYNEQFF. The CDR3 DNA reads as TGTGCCAGCAGCTTAGGCGTGTTCCTCCTGAGTTCCTACAATGAGCAGTTCTTC.

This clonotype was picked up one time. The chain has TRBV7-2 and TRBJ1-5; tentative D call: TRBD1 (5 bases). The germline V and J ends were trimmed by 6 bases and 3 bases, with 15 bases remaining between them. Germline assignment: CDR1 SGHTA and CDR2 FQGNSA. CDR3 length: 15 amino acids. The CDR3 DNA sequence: TGTGCCAGCAGTCCTCTCGGGGGGTACAATCAGCCCCAGCATTTT. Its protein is CASSPLGGYNQPQHF.

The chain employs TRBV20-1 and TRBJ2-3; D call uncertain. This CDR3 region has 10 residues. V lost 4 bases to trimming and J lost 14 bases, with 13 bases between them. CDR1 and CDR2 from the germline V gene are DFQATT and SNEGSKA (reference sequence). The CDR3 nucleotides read TGCAGTGCTACCGCCTTTTTTTCGTATTTT. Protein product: CSATAFFSYF.

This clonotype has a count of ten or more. CDR3 bases: TGCGCCAGCAGAAAAGACAGTGAAGCTTTCTTT. Its protein is CASRKDSEAFF. This chain joins TRBV5-1 and TRBJ1-1, with D possibly TRBD1 on 5 matching bases. CDR3 length equals 11 residues. Germline V gene data show CDR1 as SGHRS and CDR2 as YFSETQ. V was cut by 5 bases and J by 7 bases, with 9 bases left in between.

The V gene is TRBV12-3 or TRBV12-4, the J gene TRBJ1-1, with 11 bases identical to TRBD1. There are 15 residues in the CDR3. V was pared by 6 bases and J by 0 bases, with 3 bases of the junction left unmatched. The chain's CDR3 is CASRDRGLMNTEAFF. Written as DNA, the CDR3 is TGTGCCAGCAGGGACAGGGGGCTTATGAACACTGAAGCTTTCTTT.

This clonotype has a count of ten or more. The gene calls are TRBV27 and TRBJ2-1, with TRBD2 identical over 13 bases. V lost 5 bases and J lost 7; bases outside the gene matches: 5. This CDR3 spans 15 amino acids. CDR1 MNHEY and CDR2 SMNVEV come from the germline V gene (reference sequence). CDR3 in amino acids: CASSPAGLAGNEQFF. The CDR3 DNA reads TGTGCCAGCAGTCCCGCGGGACTAGCGGGGAATGAGCAGTTCTTC.

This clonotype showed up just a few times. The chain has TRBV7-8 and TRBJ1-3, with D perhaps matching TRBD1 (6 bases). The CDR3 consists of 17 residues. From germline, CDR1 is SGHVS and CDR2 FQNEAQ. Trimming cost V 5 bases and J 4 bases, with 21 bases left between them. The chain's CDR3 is CASSTRTNREPGNTIYF. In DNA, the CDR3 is TGTGCCAGCAGCACTCGGACGAACAGGGAACCCGGAAACACCATATATTTT.

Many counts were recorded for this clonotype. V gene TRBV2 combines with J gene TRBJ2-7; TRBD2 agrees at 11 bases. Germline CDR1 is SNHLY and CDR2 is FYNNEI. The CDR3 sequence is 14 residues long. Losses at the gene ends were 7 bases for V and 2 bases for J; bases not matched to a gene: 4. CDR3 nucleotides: TGTGCCAGCAAGACTAGCGGGGTCCCCTACGAGCAGTACTTC. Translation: CASKTSGVPYEQYF.

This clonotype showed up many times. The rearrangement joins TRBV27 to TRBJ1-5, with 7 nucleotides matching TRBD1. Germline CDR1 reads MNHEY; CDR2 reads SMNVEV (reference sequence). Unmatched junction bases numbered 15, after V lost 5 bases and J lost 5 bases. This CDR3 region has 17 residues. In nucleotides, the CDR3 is TGTGCCAGCAGTCCCCGTCAGGGGGGGATTTTAGATCAGCCCCAGCATTTT. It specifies CASSPRQGGILDQPQHF.